The 5 T cell receptor beta chains presented below share a single source sample, sequenced in a study of T cell responses to AZD1222 COVID-19 vaccine. Sequencing was performed with immunoSEQ multiplex PCR; in TCRdb, only in-frame clones are kept and a portion is missing. This sample has roughly 120,000 clones, with 88% found just once. Specimen: peripheral blood, collected on day 0 of AZD1222 vaccination. All receptors derive from an adult in good health.

This clone came up a few times. V usage is TRBV19 and J usage is TRBJ1-5; TRBD1 agrees at 7 bases. The CDR3 is 16 residues long. V lost 7 bases and J lost 0; bases outside the gene matches: 9. Germline V gives CDR1 LNHDA, CDR2 SQIVND (reference sequence). CDR3 DNA sequence: TGTGCCAGTACAGACAGGGACGTATATAGCAATCAGCCCCAGCATTTT. It encodes CASTDRDVYSNQPQHF. The full variable domain, with the rest looked up from reference TRBV19 and TRBJ1-5, is DGGITQSPKYLFRKEGQNVTLSCEQNLNHDAMYWYRQDPGQGLRLIYYSQIVNDFQKGDIAEGYSVSREKKESFPLTVTSAQKNPTAFYLCASTDRDVYSNQPQHFGDGTRLSIL.

This sequence joins TRBV2 and TRBJ1-3, with D possibly matching TRBD1 (5 bases). Germline V gene data show CDR1 as SNHLY and CDR2 as FYNNEI. V dropped 2 bases and J dropped 6 bases, with 11 bases sitting between them. This CDR3 is 14 amino acids long. The CDR3 DNA follows: TGTGCCAGCAGTGAATCAGGGTCACTAAACACCATATATTTT. It is translated as CASSESGSLNTIYF.

The chain is built from TRBV14 and TRBJ2-5, with a weak D call TRBD1 (6 bases). This CDR3 contains 14 residues. Germline lookup yields CDR1 SGHDN and CDR2 FVKESK. The V end lost 3 bases, the J end lost 0 bases, and 8 bases lay between the germline ends. CDR3: CASSHRDNQETQYF. As DNA, the CDR3 is TGTGCCAGCAGCCACCGGGACAACCAAGAGACCCAGTACTTC.

The genes are TRBV19 and TRBJ2-2; D could derive from TRBD1 or TRBD2 (6 bases each). The germline V gene encodes CDR1 LNHDA and CDR2 SQIVND (reference sequence). The germline V and J ends were trimmed by 4 bases and 7 bases, with 16 bases remaining between them. CDR3 length equals 15 residues. This chain's CDR3 is CASSSLWGADGELFF. The CDR3 nucleotides read TGTGCCAGTAGTAGTCTTTGGGGGGCCGACGGGGAGCTGTTTTTT. The full variable domain, rest sourced from reference TRBV19 and TRBJ2-2, is DGGITQSPKYLFRKEGQNVTLSCEQNLNHDAMYWYRQDPGQGLRLIYYSQIVNDFQKGDIAEGYSVSREKKESFPLTVTSAQKNPTAFYLCASSSLWGADGELFFGEGSRLTVL.

This chain joins TRBV3-1 (or the pseudogene TRBV3-2) and TRBJ1-1; 10 bases line up with TRBD1. The germline V gene encodes CDR1 LGHDT and CDR2 YNNKEL (reference sequence). The J segment lost 4 bases and the V segment lost 1 base, leaving 0 bases of the junction unmatched. The CDR3 runs to 14 residues. The CDR3 spells CASSQGTGGTEAFF. As DNA, the CDR3 is TGTGCCAGCAGCCAAGGGACAGGGGGCACTGAAGCTTTCTTT.